These 18 T cell receptor beta chains share one sample of origin, sequenced in a study of cytomegalovirus exposure and HLA in healthy donors. Clones were sequenced by immunoSEQ multiplex PCR, and TCRdb holds only the in-frame ones, with some missing. The sample has 200,000 or so clones, about 90% seen once. What was sequenced was PBMCs. The source of these receptors is a woman under 30 in good health and CMV-seronegative.

The rearrangement joins TRBV27 to TRBJ1-4, with 7 bases aligning to TRBD1. CDR3 length: 15 residues. Germline values: CDR1 MNHEY, CDR2 SMNVEV (reference sequence). With V trimmed by 2 bases and J by 11 bases, 11 bases remained unmatched. The CDR3 protein is CASSLEQGPQGKLFF. CDR3 nucleotides: TGTGCCAGCAGTTTAGAACAGGGGCCCCAGGGTAAACTGTTTTTT. The full variable domain, its missing parts supplied by reference TRBV27 and TRBJ1-4, is EAQVTQNPRYLITVTGKKLTVTCSQNMNHEYMSWYRQDPGLGLRQIYYSMNVEVTDKGDVPEGYKVSRKEKRNFPLILESPSPNQTSLYFCASSLEQGPQGKLFFGSGTQLSVL.

This chain joins TRBV10-2 and TRBJ2-5; D is possibly TRBD1 (5 bases). The CDR3 consists of 16 residues. The germline V gene encodes CDR1 WSHSY and CDR2 SAAADI. V gave up 3 bases and J gave up 5 bases, with 19 bases separating them. CDR3 residues: CASSDPGAHRWETQYF. In DNA form, the CDR3 reads TGCGCCAGCAGTGACCCTGGCGCGCACAGGTGGGAGACCCAGTACTTC.

The chain is built from TRBV28 and TRBJ1-1; D unclear. The CDR3 contains 15 residues. Germline CDR1 MDHEN, CDR2 SYDVKM. Trimming took 8 bases from V and 3 from J, leaving 19 bases between them. This CDR3 reads CASQKGGKPYTEAFF. In DNA, the CDR3 is TGTGCCAGCCAAAAGGGAGGCAAGCCTTACACTGAAGCTTTCTTT. The full variable domain, rest sourced from reference TRBV28 and TRBJ1-1, is DVKVTQSSRYLVKRTGEKVFLECVQDMDHENMFWYRQDPGLGLRLIYFSYDVKMKEKGDIPEGYSVSREKKERFSLILESASTNQTSMYLCASQKGGKPYTEAFFGQGTRLTVV.

V usage is TRBV27 and J usage is TRBJ2-7, with D maybe TRBD2 (6 bases). Trimming shortened V by 2 bases and J by 6 bases, and 20 bases separated the two germline ends. The CDR3 runs to 16 residues. Germline lookup yields CDR1 MNHEY and CDR2 SMNVEV (reference sequence). CDR3 loop: CASSLMGRQRGGEQYF. CDR3 in DNA: TGTGCCAGCAGTTTAATGGGTCGACAGAGGGGAGGCGAGCAGTACTTC.

This chain connects TRBV28 to TRBJ1-5, with D maybe TRBD1 (6 bases). The CDR3 is 14 residues long. The ends were cut back, 5 bases at V and 6 bases at J, with 14 bases in the middle. The germline V gene has CDR1 MDHEN and CDR2 SYDVKM. The CDR3 sequence: CASSQPGEGQPQHF. CDR3 DNA sequence: TGTGCCAGCAGTCAACCAGGGGAGGGTCAGCCCCAGCATTTT.

V is TRBV5-6 and J is TRBJ2-7; TRBD2 is a possible D gene (5 bases). The ends were cut back, 0 bases at V and 3 bases at J, with 10 bases in the middle. This CDR3 comprises 14 residues. Germline V lookup: CDR1 SGHDT, CDR2 YYEEEE. The CDR3 DNA reads as TGTGCCAGCAGCTTGGGGCTAGCCTTCTACGAGCAGTACTTC. Translated, it gives CASSLGLAFYEQYF. Together with reference TRBV5-6 and TRBJ2-7, the CDR3 gives the full variable domain: DAGVTQSPTHLIKTRGQQVTLRCSPKSGHDTVSWYQQALGQGPQFIFQYYEEEERQRGNFPDRFSGHQFPNYSSELNVNALLLGDSALYLCASSLGLAFYEQYFGPGTRLTVT.

This clone was counted ten times or more. The chain couples TRBV6-4 to TRBJ2-1; 10 nucleotides agree with TRBD2. The CDR3 is 15 amino acids. Trimming at V came to 4 bases and at J to 8 bases, leaving 8 bases not matched to a gene. CDR1 and CDR2 (germline): MRHNA, SNTAGT. CDR3 in amino acids: CASSVLAGARDEQFF. The DNA of the CDR3 is TGTGCCAGCAGTGTTCTAGCGGGGGCCCGCGATGAGCAGTTCTTC.

The genes are TRBV15 and TRBJ2-3; D remains ambiguous. The CDR3 is 16 amino acids. V lost 0 bases and J 8 bases, leaving 18 bases between the germline ends. In germline, CDR1 is LNHNV, CDR2 YYDKDF (reference sequence). The chain's CDR3 is CATSRDWLNRVGTQYF. CDR3 nucleotides: TGTGCCACCAGCAGAGATTGGCTTAACCGTGTTGGTACGCAGTATTTT.

The chain recombines TRBV5-1 with TRBJ2-1, with TRBD2 as a possible D gene (5 bases). Germline CDR1 is SGHRS and CDR2 is YFSETQ. This CDR3 comprises 15 residues. Trimming stripped 1 base from V and 0 bases from J, with 8 bases between. The CDR3 DNA sequence: TGCGCCAGCAGCTTGATCCGGGACTCCTACAATGAGCAGTTCTTC. Its protein is CASSLIRDSYNEQFF.

Written as DNA, the CDR3 is TGTGCCAGCAGGCGGGATTTTCAACTGTTTTTT. It codes for CASRRDFQLFF. The rearrangement uses TRBV28 and TRBJ1-4; D is ambiguous. Germline values: CDR1 MDHEN, CDR2 SYDVKM. The CDR3 has 11 amino acids. The V gene lost 6 bases and the J gene lost 12 bases, with 11 bases spanning the gap.

V usage is TRBV27 and J usage is TRBJ1-1; 10 nucleotides line up with TRBD1. V dropped 4 bases and J dropped 0; count of bases not matched to a gene: 2. Germline CDR1 reads MNHEY; CDR2 reads SMNVEV (reference sequence). This CDR3 has 15 amino acids. CDR3 in DNA: TGTGCCAGCAGTTGGACAGGGGGATTGAACACTGAAGCTTTCTTT. Translation gives CASSWTGGLNTEAFF.

This chain uses TRBV5-4 with TRBJ2-3, with 7 bases identical to TRBD1. The CDR3 is 11 residues long. Germline CDR1 reads SGHNT; CDR2 reads YYREEE (reference sequence). J gave up 9 bases and V 9 bases, and 7 bases lay outside the gene matches. CDR3 sequence (DNA): TGTGCCAAAAGGGACAGCCCCACGCAGTATTTT. Its translation is CAKRDSPTQYF.

The rearrangement uses TRBV11-2 and TRBJ2-1; 9 nucleotides agree with TRBD2. The CDR3 has 15 residues. With 5 bases clipped from V and 7 bases from J, the junction kept 9 bases outside the gene matches. In germline, CDR1 is SGHAT, CDR2 FQNNGV. As DNA, the CDR3 is TGTGCCAGCAGCCCACCCGTCAGCGGGAGGAATGAGCAGTTCTTC. The encoded protein is CASSPPVSGRNEQFF.

This sequence joins TRBV5-4 and TRBJ1-1; no reliable D call. Germline V gives CDR1 SGHNT, CDR2 YYREEE (reference sequence). The CDR3 is 13 amino acids. The V and J ends lost 5 bases and 1 base respectively, with 9 bases between them. CDR3 coding DNA: TGTGCCAGCAGGATTGAGGGGAACACTGAAGCTTTCTTT. This encodes CASRIEGNTEAFF. The variable domain in full, with the rest retrieved from reference TRBV5-4 and TRBJ1-1, is ETGVTQSPTHLIKTRGQQVTLRCSSQSGHNTVSWYQQALGQGPQFIFQYYREEENGRGNFPPRFSGLQFPNYSSELNVNALELDDSALYLCASRIEGNTEAFFGQGTRLTVV.

The gene calls are TRBV10-3 and TRBJ1-1; no definite D call. This CDR3 comprises 15 residues. Germline CDR1 ENHRY, CDR2 SYGVKD. The V gene lost 0 bases and the J gene lost 4 bases, with 12 bases spanning the gap. The CDR3 loop reads CAISESPEGFTEAFF. The CDR3 bases are TGTGCCATCAGTGAGTCACCCGAGGGTTTCACTGAAGCTTTCTTT.

The chain joins TRBV11-2 to TRBJ2-1; a weak D match, TRBD2 (6 bases). The CDR3 length is 19 residues. CDR1 and CDR2 from the germline V gene are SGHAT and FQNNGV. V lost 1 base and J lost 1, with 20 bases in between. This chain's CDR3 is CASSLVGTPTFYSYNEQFF. The CDR3 DNA is TGTGCCAGCAGCTTAGTTGGGACTCCGACTTTTTATTCCTACAATGAGCAGTTCTTC.

The chain couples TRBV30 to TRBJ2-1; D gene unclear. Germline V gene sequence: CDR1 GTSNPN, CDR2 SVGIG (reference sequence). The CDR3 has 10 residues. Trimming took 2 bases from V and 12 from J, leaving 8 bases between them. CDR3 bases: TGTGCCTGGAGTATTAGCAGGCAGTTCTTC. It yields the protein CAWSISRQFF.

J is TRBJ1-1 and V is TRBV15; tentatively, D is TRBD1 (6 bases). CDR1 and CDR2 from the germline V gene are LNHNV and YYDKDF (reference sequence). CDR3 size: 15 residues. V lost 3 bases and J lost 4, with 15 bases in between. The CDR3 bases are TGTGCCACCAGCAGGCCGGACAGCGTGAGCACTGAAGCTTTCTTT. It specifies CATSRPDSVSTEAFF. The whole variable domain, filled in from reference TRBV15 and TRBJ1-1, reads DAMVIQNPRYQVTQFGKPVTLSCSQTLNHNVMYWYQQKSSQAPKLLFHYYDKDFNNEADTPDNFQSRRPNTSFCFLDIRSPGLGDTAMYLCATSRPDSVSTEAFFGQGTRLTVV.